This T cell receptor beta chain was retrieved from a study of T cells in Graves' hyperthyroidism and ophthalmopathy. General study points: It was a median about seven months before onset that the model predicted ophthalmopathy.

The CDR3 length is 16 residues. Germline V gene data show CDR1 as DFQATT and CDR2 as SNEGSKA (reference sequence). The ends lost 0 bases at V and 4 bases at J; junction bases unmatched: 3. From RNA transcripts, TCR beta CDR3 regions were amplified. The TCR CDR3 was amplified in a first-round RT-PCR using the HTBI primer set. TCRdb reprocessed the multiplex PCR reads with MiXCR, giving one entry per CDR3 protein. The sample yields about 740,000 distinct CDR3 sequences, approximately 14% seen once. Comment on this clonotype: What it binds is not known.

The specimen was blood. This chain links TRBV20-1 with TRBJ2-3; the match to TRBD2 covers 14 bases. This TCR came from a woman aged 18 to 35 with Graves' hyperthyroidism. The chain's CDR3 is CSARDRTSGRPDTQYF. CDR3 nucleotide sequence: TGCAGTGCTAGAGATCGGACTAGCGGGAGGCCAGATACGCAGTATTTT.